This record looks at one T cell receptor beta chain sequence and its context. The target antigen is unknown. Germline loops: CDR1 MNHEY, CDR2 SVGAGI. V was shortened by 6 bases and J by 8 bases, with 13 bases between the two germline ends. The CDR3 loop spans 12 amino acids. The data were obtained in a study of vaccination effects on CD4 cells after COVID-19. Study at large: Both of the two convalescent patients gave a sample, one 16 days and one a week before vaccination.

Peptide-pool stimulation followed by sequencing identified expanded antigen-specific CD4+ clonotypes in the ViraFEST assay. Following culture for under 12 days, CD4+ T cells were isolated. Between March and December 2020, the person had a SARS-CoV-2 infection that PCR confirmed. Cultivation was performed at a few million PBMC per well with about 9.6 IU/ml IL-2 and 9.5 to 10 ug/ml peptides added. Half-medium changes using IL-2 medium occurred on days 3 and 7. Sequenced by immunoSEQ multiplex PCR; TCRdb stores in-frame clones only, minus some. The data show under 60,000 clones, around 76% seen once. The rearrangement joins TRBV6-5 to TRBJ1-2, with unresolved D. This specimen was CD4+ T cells from PBMCs cultured with HIV peptides, taken before COVID-19 vaccination. As to subset: HIV-1 Nef peptide pool negative control/reference culture. The TCR originated in a human donor who had a prior SARS-CoV-2 infection. Here the CDR3 DNA reads TGTGCCAGCAGCTCTCGGGGTGGCGGCTACACCTTC. Translating it yields CASSSRGGGYTF.